This T cell receptor beta chain is drawn from a study of T-cell reconstitution after alpha-beta-depleted transplantation in children. This sample's TCRbeta library carried unique molecular identifier barcodes. TCRdb reanalysed the PCR reads using MiXCR and keeps one entry per CDR3 protein. In the table there are around 87,000 distinct CDR3 sequences, 6.5% to 8.5% of which are singletons. Germline V lookup: CDR1 MNHEY, CDR2 SVGEGT. This CDR3 has 13 amino acids. V lost 8 bases, J lost 4 bases, and 14 bases lay in between. This clonotype was seen many times. The TCR sequence derives from a human donor who donated a stem cell graft to a child with congenital amegakaryocytic thrombocytopenia. V and J are TRBV6-2 or TRBV6-3 and TRBJ1-2, with TRBD1 as a possible D gene (5 bases). The input for sequencing was PBMCs from the stem cell graft donor, taken from the stem cell graft. CDR3 nucleotides: TGTGCCAGCGGTCAGGGCAGTTCCTATGGCTACACCTTC. As protein: CASGQGSSYGYTF.